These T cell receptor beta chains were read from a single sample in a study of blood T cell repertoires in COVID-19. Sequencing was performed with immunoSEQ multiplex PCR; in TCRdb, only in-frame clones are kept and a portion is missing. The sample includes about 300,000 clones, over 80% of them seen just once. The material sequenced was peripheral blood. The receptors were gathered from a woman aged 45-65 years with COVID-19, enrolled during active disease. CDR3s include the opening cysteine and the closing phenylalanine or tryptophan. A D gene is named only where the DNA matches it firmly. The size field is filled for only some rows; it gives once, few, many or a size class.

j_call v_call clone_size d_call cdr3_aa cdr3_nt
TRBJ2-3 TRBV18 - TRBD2 CASSPSLAGGAADTQYF TGTGCCAGCTCACCTTCACTAGCGGGAGGGGCGGCAGATACGCAGTATTTT
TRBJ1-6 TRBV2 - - CASSGNSVRSPLHF TGTGCCAGCTCGGGTAATTCAGTACGTTCACCCCTCCACTTT
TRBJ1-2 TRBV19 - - CASSIVRGAGYGYTF TGTGCCAGTAGTATAGTGCGGGGGGCGGGCTATGGCTACACCTTC
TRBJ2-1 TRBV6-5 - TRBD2 CASRTYPSGGDEQFF TGTGCCAGCAGGACATACCCTAGCGGGGGGGATGAGCAGTTCTTC
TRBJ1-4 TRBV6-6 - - CASSYSETRGEKLFF TGTGCCAGCAGTTACTCAGAGACCCGCGGTGAAAAACTGTTTTTT
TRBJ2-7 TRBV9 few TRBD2 CASSVAGTSGYEQYF TGTGCCAGCAGCGTAGCTGGGACTAGCGGTTACGAGCAGTACTTC
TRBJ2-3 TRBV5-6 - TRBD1 CASSLGGQGGDTQYF TGTGCCAGCAGCTTGGGGGGACAGGGAGGAGATACGCAGTATTTT
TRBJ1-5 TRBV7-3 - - CASSPLRPQAPRGNQPQHF TGTGCCAGCAGTCCACTCCGGCCCCAGGCGCCGAGGGGCAATCAGCCCCAGCATTTT
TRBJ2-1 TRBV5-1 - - CASSVGLIQYEQFF TGCGCCAGCAGCGTCGGACTAATACAATATGAGCAGTTCTTC
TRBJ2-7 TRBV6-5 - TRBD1 CASRRTGTGGDEQYF TGTGCCAGCAGAAGAACCGGGACAGGGGGCGACGAGCAGTACTTC
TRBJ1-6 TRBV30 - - CAWSVDSNSPLHF TGTGCCTGGAGTGTAGACAGCAATTCACCCCTCCACTTT
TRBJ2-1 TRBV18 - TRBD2 CASSPLGGGAISSYNEQFF TGTGCCAGCTCACCACTGGGGGGAGGGGCGATTTCCTCCTACAATGAGCAGTTCTTC
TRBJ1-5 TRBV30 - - CAWSAGEGGNQPQHF TGTGCCTGGAGCGCTGGGGAGGGGGGCAATCAGCCCCAGCATTTT
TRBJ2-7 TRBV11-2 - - CASSSSSYEQYF TGTGCCAGCAGCTCCAGCTCCTACGAGCAGTACTTC
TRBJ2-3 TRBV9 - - CASSVGTTDTQYF TGTGCCAGCAGCGTCGGGACTACAGATACGCAGTATTTT
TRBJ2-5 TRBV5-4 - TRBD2 CASSLISGGEQETQYF TGTGCCAGCAGCTTGATCAGCGGGGGTGAGCAAGAGACCCAGTACTTC
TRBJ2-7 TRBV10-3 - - CAISAPTRVNEQYF TGTGCCATCAGTGCCCCGACTAGAGTCAACGAGCAGTACTTC
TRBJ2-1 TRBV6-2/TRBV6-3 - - CASSLPPSGEQFF TGTGCCAGCAGTTTACCTCCGAGCGGTGAGCAGTTCTTC
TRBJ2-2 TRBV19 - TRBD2 CASSRREGRTGELFF TGTGCCAGTAGTCGGCGGGAGGGCCGGACCGGGGAGCTGTTTTTT
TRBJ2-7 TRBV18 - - CASSPGDGEQYF TGTGCCAGCTCACCCGGCGACGGGGAGCAGTACTTC
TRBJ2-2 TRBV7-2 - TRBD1 CASSLRPRGTGELFF TGTGCCAGCAGCTTAAGGCCCAGGGGGACCGGGGAGCTGTTTTTT
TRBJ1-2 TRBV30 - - CAWSLSKGAFNYGYTF TGTGCCTGGAGTCTTTCGAAAGGGGCCTTTAACTATGGCTACACCTTC
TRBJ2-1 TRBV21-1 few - CASRTDRLGTSGSLNEQFF TGTGCCAGCAGGACAGACAGGCTAGGGACTAGCGGGAGTCTCAATGAGCAGTTCTTC
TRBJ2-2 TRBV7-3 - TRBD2 CASSPGLAGGRNTGELFF TGTGCCAGCAGCCCGGGACTAGCGGGAGGGCGAAACACCGGGGAGCTGTTTTTT
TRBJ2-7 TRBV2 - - CASSYKSGSMSYEQYF TGTGCCAGCAGTTATAAGTCAGGATCCATGAGCTACGAGCAGTACTTC
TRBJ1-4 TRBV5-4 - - CASSERGGNEKLFF TGTGCCAGCAGTGAAAGGGGGGGAAATGAAAAACTGTTTTTT
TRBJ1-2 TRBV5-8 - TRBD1 CASSYRGRNYGYTF TGTGCCAGCAGCTACAGGGGGCGGAACTATGGCTACACCTTC
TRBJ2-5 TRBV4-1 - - CASSQDPGGPRQETQYF TGCGCCAGCAGCCAAGATCCGGGCGGGCCTAGACAAGAGACCCAGTACTTC
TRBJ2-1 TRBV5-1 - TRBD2 CASSWGTSRQGEQFF TGCGCCAGCAGCTGGGGGACTAGCAGACAGGGAGAGCAGTTCTTC
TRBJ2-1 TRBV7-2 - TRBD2 CASSLSGGASSYNEQFF TGTGCCAGCAGCTTAAGCGGGGGGGCGAGCTCCTACAATGAGCAGTTCTTC
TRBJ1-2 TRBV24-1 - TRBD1 CATSSDRDYYGYTF TGTGCCACCAGTTCGGACAGGGACTACTATGGCTACACCTTC
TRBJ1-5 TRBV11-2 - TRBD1 CASSSHGTGNQPQHF TGTGCCAGCAGCTCGCACGGGACAGGAAATCAGCCCCAGCATTTT
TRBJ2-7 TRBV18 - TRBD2 CASSPIAGEYEQYF TGTGCCAGCTCACCAATAGCGGGAGAATACGAGCAGTACTTC
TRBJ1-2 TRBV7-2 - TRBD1 CASSVSQGANYGYTF TGTGCCAGCAGCGTCTCACAGGGGGCCAACTATGGCTACACCTTC
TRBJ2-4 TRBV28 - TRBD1 CASSATGQGNIQYF TGTGCCAGCAGTGCGACCGGACAGGGGAACATTCAGTACTTC
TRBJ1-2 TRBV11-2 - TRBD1 CASSPPWTGGNGYTF TGTGCCAGCAGCCCCCCTTGGACAGGGGGCAATGGCTACACCTTC
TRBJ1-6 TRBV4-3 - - CASSQESGSSYNSPLHF TGCGCCAGCAGCCAAGAGTCGGGGAGCTCCTATAATTCACCCCTCCACTTT
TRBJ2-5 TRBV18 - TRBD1 CASSRYRGLETQYF TGTGCCAGCTCACGCTACAGGGGTTTGGAGACCCAGTACTTC
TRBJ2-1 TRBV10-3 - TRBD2 CAISAQREFNEQFF TGTGCCATCAGTGCCCAGCGGGAGTTCAATGAGCAGTTCTTC
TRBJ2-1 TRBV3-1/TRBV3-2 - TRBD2 CASSQGLADNEQFF TGTGCCAGCAGCCAGGGACTAGCGGACAATGAGCAGTTCTTC
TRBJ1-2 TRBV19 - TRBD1 CASRSDRVDGYTF TGTGCCAGTAGGAGCGACAGGGTGGATGGCTACACCTTC